Listed here is a single T cell receptor (beta chain). The target antigen is unknown. The time point was: before preoperative PTX-NDP chemotherapy. Patients received paclitaxel-nedaplatin as preoperative chemotherapy before surgery. TCRdb re-called the PCR reads with MiXCR, one entry per CDR3 protein. Of about 16,000 distinct CDR3 sequences listed, nearly 50% are singletons. The source of the sample is a study of esophageal squamous cell carcinoma under preoperative chemotherapy. Whole-study findings and limits: Peripheral T cells migrating into the tumor appeared to partly supply post-treatment tumor-infiltrating lymphocytes. Tumor-infiltrating lymphocytes showed no significant post-chemotherapy TCR diversity increase, unlike peripheral T cells.

Collection took place from a patient given preoperative chemotherapy. This receptor was taken from a human donor with esophageal squamous cell carcinoma. The donor label of this sample is uncertain.

CDR3 coding DNA: TGTGCCGGGAGCTTAGGGGCTCCATGCCCAGATACGCAGTACTTC. It is translated as CAGSLGAPCPDTQYF. The chain recombines TRBV7-2 with TRBJ2-5; D possibly uses TRBD1 or TRBD2 (5 bases each). Trimming removed 11 bases at V and 11 bases at J, with 30 bases between. The length of the CDR3 is 15 residues. The germline CDR1 and CDR2 sequences are SGHTA and FQGNSA.